This T cell receptor (beta chain) was profiled in a study of T cell responses to AZD1222 COVID-19 vaccine. Germline V CDR1 and CDR2: KGHSH, LQKENI. This CDR3 has 15 residues. V lost 3 bases, J lost 0 bases, and 12 bases lay in between. Notes on the study in general: Females outnumbered males among donors, who were mostly white British; clonal diversity was possibly underestimated.

Assay used: immunoSEQ multiplex PCR; TCRdb lists only in-frame clones, some missing. The sample comprises about 120,000 clones, about 90% of which are singletons, and less than 4.5% rests with the top ten. Of note for this clone: Its target is unknown.

Source: peripheral blood, taken on day 0 of MenACWY control vaccination. The genes are TRBV18 and TRBJ2-7; D unresolved. This clonotype was sampled from an adult in good health. The CDR3 spells CASSPNVLSSYEQYF. CDR3 nucleotide sequence: TGTGCCAGCTCACCCAATGTCCTGAGCTCCTACGAGCAGTACTTC. The full variable domain, rest sourced from reference TRBV18 and TRBJ2-7, is NAGVMQNPRHLVRRRGQEARLRCSPMKGHSHVYWYRQLPEEGLKFMVYLQKENIIDESGMPKERFSAEFPKEGPSILRIQQVVRGDSAAYFCASSPNVLSSYEQYFGPGTRLTVT.